The 27 T cell receptor beta chains listed next were all sequenced from one sample in a study of sequential checkpoint blockade in melanoma. Generated by immunoSEQ multiplex PCR, the TCRdb table keeps only in-frame clones and is missing some. The repertoire has tens of thousands of clones, roughly 84% of them found once; the top ten carry 15% to 20%. Treatment noted: randomized to nivolumab then ipilimumab (arm A) or the reverse (arm B). The material was CD8+ T cells sorted from blood (inferred from file names), obtained from a patient given nivolumab and ipilimumab in sequence. Every receptor here comes from a human donor with melanoma.

This chain uses TRBV5-6 with TRBJ2-3; D is unresolved. Between the trimmed V and J ends, which lost 6 bases and 5 bases, there was a span of 7 bases. The CDR3 is 11 residues long. CDR1 and CDR2 from the germline V gene are SGHDT and YYEEEE. CDR3 sequence: CASISGDTQYF. The CDR3 region has the DNA TGTGCCAGCATCTCAGGAGATACGCAGTATTTT.

This chain connects TRBV30 to TRBJ2-7; maybe TRBD1 (6 bases). Germline V gene lookup returns CDR1 GTSNPN and CDR2 SVGIG (reference sequence). This CDR3 contains 15 residues. V lost 0 bases to trimming and J lost 4 bases, with 16 bases between them. The CDR3 loop is CAWSVLGRGYYEQYF. CDR3 in DNA: TGTGCCTGGAGTGTCCTGGGCAGGGGTTATTACGAGCAGTACTTC.

The gene calls are TRBV28 and TRBJ1-1; D unclear. From germline, CDR1 is MDHEN and CDR2 SYDVKM. This CDR3 has 13 residues. The V end was cut by 6 bases, the J end by 10 bases, with 18 bases between. CDR3 loop: CASSLSPSDRAFF. The CDR3 region has the DNA TGTGCCAGCAGCCTGTCCCCGTCTGATAGAGCTTTCTTT.

The chain carries TRBV27 and TRBJ2-7; the match to TRBD1 covers 11 bases. CDR1 and CDR2 from the germline V gene are MNHEY and SMNVEV (reference sequence). V lost 4 bases to trimming and J lost 2 bases; unmatched junction nucleotides: 1. The CDR3 is 14 residues long. The CDR3 reads CASSSGQGAYEQYF. The CDR3 nucleotides read TGTGCCAGCAGTTCGGGACAGGGGGCCTACGAGCAGTACTTC.

The chain combines TRBV11-2 with TRBJ2-7, with a weak D call TRBD1 (5 bases). CDR3 length equals 11 residues. Germline-derived CDR1 and CDR2 are SGHAT and FQNNGV. The germline V and J ends were trimmed by 1 base and 12 bases, with 10 bases remaining between them. The CDR3 loop is CASSLVSGPYF. The CDR3 bases are TGTGCCAGCAGCTTAGTTTCAGGGCCGTACTTC. Using reference TRBV11-2 and TRBJ2-7 for the parts outside the CDR3, the full variable domain is EAGVAQSPRYKIIEKRQSVAFWCNPISGHATLYWYQQILGQGPKLLIQFQNNGVVDDSQLPKDRFSAERLKGVDSTLKIQPAKLEDSAVYLCASSLVSGPYFGPGTRLTVT.

The chain links TRBV9 to TRBJ1-3; D may be TRBD1 (6 bases). The CDR3 consists of 14 residues. V was trimmed by 4 bases and J by 6 bases, leaving 14 bases between them. Germline CDR1 and CDR2: SGDLS and YYNGEE. The chain's CDR3 is CASSSGTFPNTIYF. The DNA of the CDR3 is TGTGCCAGCAGCTCCGGGACATTCCCAAACACCATATATTTT. Filled out from reference TRBV9 and TRBJ1-3, the complete variable domain reads DSGVTQTPKHLITATGQRVTLRCSPRSGDLSVYWYQQSLDQGLQFLIQYYNGEERAKGNILERFSAQQFPDLHSELNLSSLELGDSALYFCASSSGTFPNTIYFGEGSWLTVV.

V and J are TRBV30 and TRBJ1-4; D gene uncertain. The germline CDR1 and CDR2 sequences are GTSNPN and SVGIG (reference sequence). CDR3 length: 13 residues. Trimming took off 0 bases at V and 8 bases at J, with 10 bases between the two ends. The CDR3 region is CAWSVGRLEKLFF. The DNA for the CDR3 is TGTGCCTGGAGTGTGGGCCGATTGGAAAAACTGTTTTTT.

This clone has more than one count but fewer than ten. The chain uses TRBV2 and TRBJ2-5; no clear D gene. The last part of the DNA fits TRBJ2-7 better; the J call may be wrong. Germline V CDR1 and CDR2: SNHLY, FYNNEI. The CDR3 loop spans 13 amino acids. The CDR3 DNA reads TGTGCCAGCAGTGAAGGTCCGTCCTACGAGCAGTACTTC. Protein sequence: CASSEGPSYEQYF.

The sample holds one count of this clone. The chain employs TRBV7-9 and TRBJ2-7; 7 bases line up with TRBD1. Germline V gene data show CDR1 as SEHNR and CDR2 as FQNEAQ (reference sequence). The CDR3 is 17 amino acids. Trimming at V came to 1 base and at J to 0 bases, leaving 9 bases not matched to a gene. CDR3 amino acids: CASSLVSWTGFSYEQYF. The DNA of the CDR3 is TGTGCCAGCAGCTTAGTGTCTTGGACAGGATTCTCCTACGAGCAGTACTTC.

The chain recombines TRBV27 with TRBJ1-4, with D perhaps matching TRBD1 (5 bases). The germline gives CDR1 MNHEY, CDR2 SMNVEV (reference sequence). Trimming cost V 2 bases and J 0 bases, with 7 bases left between them. The CDR3 is 15 amino acids. In DNA form, the CDR3 reads TGTGCCAGCAGTTTACAGGGTGCAACTAATGAAAAACTGTTTTTT. Amino acid sequence: CASSLQGATNEKLFF.

The CDR3: CASRPGQGNEQYF. The CDR3 DNA reads TGTGCCAGCAGGCCGGGACAGGGGAACGAGCAGTACTTC. This rearrangement joins TRBV6-1 to TRBJ2-7, with 10 positions matching TRBD1. Germline values: CDR1 MNHNS, CDR2 SASEGT. The CDR3 is 13 residues long. The junction had 4 bases not matched to a gene; V was cut back by 6 bases and J by 5 bases.

The rearrangement joins TRBV6-1 to TRBJ1-5; perhaps TRBD1 as D (5 bases). The V and J ends lost 6 bases and 11 bases respectively, with 23 bases between them. The CDR3 length is 15 residues. Germline loops: CDR1 MNHNS, CDR2 SASEGT. The CDR3 is CASSLQRRAGESQHF. The CDR3 coding sequence is TGTGCCAGCAGCTTACAGAGACGGGCGGGGGAATCCCAGCATTTT.

This rearrangement joins TRBV28 to TRBJ1-2, with 8 nucleotides matching TRBD1. CDR1 is MDHEN and CDR2 is SYDVKM in the germline V gene. The CDR3 loop spans 15 amino acids. V lost 7 bases, J lost 4 bases, and 11 bases stayed unmatched. The CDR3 DNA is TGTGCCAGCACCGGACTGCCGGGACAGGTCTATGGCTACACCTTC. This encodes CASTGLPGQVYGYTF.

The chain has TRBV27 and TRBJ2-2, with a possible D match to TRBD1 (8 bases). The CDR3 totals 15 residues. V lost 7 bases and J lost 3, with 15 bases in between. The germline CDR1 and CDR2 sequences are MNHEY and SMNVEV (reference sequence). DNA of the CDR3: TGTGCCAGCACTAACAGGGGGAGGGACACCGGGGAGCTGTTTTTT. Protein: CASTNRGRDTGELFF.

The chain has TRBV7-8 and TRBJ2-3; D gene uncertain. With 4 bases removed from V and 6 bases from J, the gap between germline ends came to 11 bases. The CDR3 runs to 13 residues. Germline CDR1 reads SGHVS; CDR2 reads FQNEAQ. The CDR3 DNA is TGTGCCAGCAGCTCCCCCCTCGCGGATACGCAGTATTTT. It is translated as CASSSPLADTQYF.

The rearrangement joins TRBV7-8 to TRBJ2-2; unclear D gene. V shed 6 bases and J shed 3 bases, with 8 bases lying between them. The CDR3 consists of 13 residues. Germline V gene data show CDR1 as SGHVS and CDR2 as FQNEAQ. The CDR3 is CASRSPDTGELFF. In DNA form, the CDR3 reads TGTGCCAGCAGATCTCCGGACACCGGGGAGCTGTTTTTT.

This chain links TRBV5-1 with TRBJ1-2; tentative D call: TRBD1 (6 bases). Trimming removed 4 bases from V and 8 bases from J, with 21 bases in between. The CDR3 is 15 residues long. CDR1 and CDR2 (germline): SGHRS, YFSETQ. This CDR3 is CASSAFLGAFEGYTF. The CDR3 DNA reads TGCGCCAGCAGCGCTTTTTTGGGGGCATTCGAAGGCTACACCTTC.

In its sample, this clone was seen once. V and J are TRBV2 and TRBJ2-5, with 7 bases identical to TRBD1. With V trimmed by 0 bases and J by 4 bases, 5 bases remained unmatched. Germline V lookup: CDR1 SNHLY, CDR2 FYNNEI. The CDR3 runs 15 residues. The CDR3 DNA reads TGTGCCAGCAGTGAAGCAGGGGGCGCGGGAGAGACCCAGTACTTC. Encoded protein: CASSEAGGAGETQYF.

The chain has TRBV27 and TRBJ2-5; 12 bases map to TRBD2. The junction had 14 bases not matched to a gene; V was cut back by 7 bases and J by 5 bases. CDR1 and CDR2 (germline): MNHEY, SMNVEV (reference sequence). CDR3 length: 17 residues. Written as DNA, the CDR3 is TGTGCCAGCAACCGACTAGCGGGAGTTTATTCTTTTGAGACCCAGTACTTC. Encoded protein: CASNRLAGVYSFETQYF.

V gene TRBV5-6 combines with J gene TRBJ2-7; D not certain. The CDR3 spans 15 residues. The V end lost 4 bases, the J end lost 0 bases, and 14 bases lay between the germline ends. From germline, CDR1 is SGHDT and CDR2 YYEEEE. The DNA for the CDR3 is TGTGCCAGCAGCCCCCCATCTAGGAGCTCCTACGAGCAGTACTTC. Translation: CASSPPSRSSYEQYF.

J is TRBJ2-1 and V is TRBV27; 8 bases align to TRBD2. The CDR3 contains 14 residues. J was trimmed by 3 bases and V by 2 bases; bases with no gene match: 0. CDR1 and CDR2 from the germline V gene are MNHEY and SMNVEV (reference sequence). CDR3: CASSLLAGYNEQFF. The CDR3 bases are TGTGCCAGCAGTTTACTAGCGGGCTACAATGAGCAGTTCTTC.

The chain couples TRBV27 to TRBJ2-5; 9 bases align to TRBD2. The CDR3 loop spans 15 amino acids. Germline V gene data show CDR1 as MNHEY and CDR2 as SMNVEV (reference sequence). Trimming at V came to 6 bases and at J to 13 bases, leaving 18 bases not matched to a gene. The CDR3 DNA sequence: TGTGCCAGCAGCTGGAGGAAGGGACCGGGGACTAGCCGGTACTTC. It encodes CASSWRKGPGTSRYF.

The chain carries TRBV19 and TRBJ1-6; 7 nucleotides line up with TRBD1. The CDR3 consists of 16 residues. The V gene end was trimmed by 4 bases and the J gene end by 10 bases; junction bases not matched to a gene: 13. In germline, CDR1 is LNHDA, CDR2 SQIVND (reference sequence). CDR3 amino acids: CASSTPTGVAFSPLHF. DNA of the CDR3: TGTGCCAGTAGTACTCCCACAGGGGTAGCATTCTCACCCCTCCACTTT. The full variable domain, completed using reference TRBV19 and TRBJ1-6, is DGGITQSPKYLFRKEGQNVTLSCEQNLNHDAMYWYRQDPGQGLRLIYYSQIVNDFQKGDIAEGYSVSREKKESFPLTVTSAQKNPTAFYLCASSTPTGVAFSPLHFGNGTRLTVT.

The chain links TRBV4-3 to TRBJ2-3, with D hard to call. The V end was cut by 1 base, the J end by 4 bases, with 9 bases between. CDR1 is LGHNA and CDR2 is YSLEER in the germline V gene. CDR3 size: 14 residues. The CDR3: CASSQALLPDTQYF. DNA for the CDR3: TGCGCCAGCAGCCAAGCTCTCCTTCCAGATACGCAGTATTTT.

The genes are TRBV19 and TRBJ2-1, with D perhaps TRBD2 (6 bases). Germline assignment: CDR1 LNHDA and CDR2 SQIVND (reference sequence). The CDR3 sequence is 14 residues long. Trimming removed 5 bases at V and 2 bases at J, with 10 bases between. The chain's CDR3 is CASSSGGTYNEQFF. For the CDR3, the DNA is TGTGCCAGTAGTTCCGGCGGGACCTACAATGAGCAGTTCTTC.

As DNA, the CDR3 is TGCGCCAGCAGCCAAGTTGCCAGGGGCTACGAGCAGTACTTC. Protein sequence: CASSQVARGYEQYF. This sequence joins TRBV4-3 and TRBJ2-7; possibly TRBD1 for D (6 bases). CDR1 is LGHNA and CDR2 is YSLEER in the germline V gene. V was pared by 1 base and J by 3 bases, with 10 bases between. The CDR3 length is 14 residues.

The rearrangement joins TRBV9 to TRBJ2-5; 12 positions agree with TRBD2. The CDR3 is 17 residues long. Germline V gene lookup returns CDR1 SGDLS and CDR2 YYNGEE. V lost 4 bases and J lost 1; bases outside the gene matches: 8. DNA of the CDR3: TGTGCCAGCAGCACATTCGGGACTAGCGGGCTCCAAGAGACCCAGTACTTC. Its protein is CASSTFGTSGLQETQYF.